The T cell receptor (beta chain) described here comes from a study of T cells in Graves' hyperthyroidism and ophthalmopathy. Germline loops: CDR1 MDHEN, CDR2 SYDVKM. CDR3 size: 15 residues. Trimming took 7 bases from V and 1 from J, leaving 16 bases between them. Overall study results and limits: The blood repertoire included most of the expanded thyroid clonotypes above 0.001. From stable hyperthyroidism, ophthalmopathy was separated by a 13 V-J model.

Amplified regions were TCR beta CDR3 sequences from RNA transcripts. Using the HTBI primer set, a first-round RT-PCR was run on the TCR CDR3. One entry per CDR3 protein, called by TCRdb with MiXCR from the multiplex PCR reads. The data contain approximately 420,000 distinct CDR3 sequences, about 16% of them seen just once; the ten biggest clones take up 32%. This clonotype was seen ten or more times. Antigen specificity is unknown. Sequencing was performed on blood. This chain joins TRBV28 and TRBJ2-5; D ambiguous. This receptor was obtained from a woman in her 30s with Graves' hyperthyroidism. CDR3 DNA: TGTGCCAGCATCGGATCCCTCAGCGCCCAAGAGACCCAGTACTTC. As protein: CASIGSLSAQETQYF. Together with reference TRBV28 and TRBJ2-5, the CDR3 gives the full variable domain: DVKVTQSSRYLVKRTGEKVFLECVQDMDHENMFWYRQDPGLGLRLIYFSYDVKMKEKGDIPEGYSVSREKKERFSLILESASTNQTSMYLCASIGSLSAQETQYFGPGTRLLVL.